In its sample, the clone carrying this T cell receptor (beta chain) was seen a few times. Antigen unknown. This sample is part of a study of post-analysis software for immune sequencing data. Every TCR beta cDNA library bore unique molecular identifiers. Yield was roughly 500,000 cDNA molecules from roughly 0.93 to 9.6 million T cells. From the PCR reads, TCRdb called clonotypes with MiXCR, one entry per CDR3 protein. Of 820,000 or so distinct CDR3 sequences in the sample, under 70% were seen once. Study-level findings and limits: By F measure, strong co-clustering occurred among samples prepared in the same batch. The study found TRBV5-6, TRBV5-1 and TRBV20-1 among five or six TRBV segments more frequent in patients than controls. Controls had significantly higher normalized Chao1 diversity than multiple sclerosis patients.

CDR3 length: 16 residues. The ends lost 5 bases at V and 0 bases at J; junction bases unmatched: 9. Sequencing used blood. The rearrangement uses TRBV12-3 or TRBV12-4 and TRBJ1-1; 7 bases are a match to TRBD1. This TCR was sampled from a girl between 10 and 17 years old with multiple sclerosis. CDR3 in DNA: TGTGCCAGCAGTCCTAGGGGGCGCGGGATGAACACTGAAGCTTTCTTT. This translates into CASSPRGRGMNTEAFF.